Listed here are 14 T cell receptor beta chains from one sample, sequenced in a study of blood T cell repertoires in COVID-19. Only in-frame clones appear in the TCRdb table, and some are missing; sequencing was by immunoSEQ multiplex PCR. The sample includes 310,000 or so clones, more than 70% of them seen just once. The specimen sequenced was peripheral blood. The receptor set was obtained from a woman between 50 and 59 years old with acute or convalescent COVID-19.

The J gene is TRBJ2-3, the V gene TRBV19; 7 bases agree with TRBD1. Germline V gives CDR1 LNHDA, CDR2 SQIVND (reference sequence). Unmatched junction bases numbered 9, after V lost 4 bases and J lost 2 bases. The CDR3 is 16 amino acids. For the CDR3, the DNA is TGTGCCAGTAGTAGCCCAAGACAGGGCAACACAGATACGCAGTATTTT. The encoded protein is CASSSPRQGNTDTQYF.

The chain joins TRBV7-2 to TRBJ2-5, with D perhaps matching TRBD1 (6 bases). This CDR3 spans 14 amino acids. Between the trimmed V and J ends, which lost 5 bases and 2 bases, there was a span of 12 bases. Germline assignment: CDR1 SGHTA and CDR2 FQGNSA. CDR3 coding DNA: TGTGCCAGCAGCCCAAGGACAGTACAAGAGACCCAGTACTTC. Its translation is CASSPRTVQETQYF.

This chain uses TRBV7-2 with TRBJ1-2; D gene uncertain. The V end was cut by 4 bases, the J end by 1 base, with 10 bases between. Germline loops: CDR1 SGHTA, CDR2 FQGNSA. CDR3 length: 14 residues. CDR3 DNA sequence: TGTGCCAGCAGCTCTTACGGGATTAACTATGGCTACACCTTC. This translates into CASSSYGINYGYTF.

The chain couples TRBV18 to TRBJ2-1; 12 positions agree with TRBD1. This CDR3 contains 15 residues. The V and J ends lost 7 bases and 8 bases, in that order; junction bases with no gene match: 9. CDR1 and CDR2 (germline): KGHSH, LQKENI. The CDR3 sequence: CASFMAGQGAHEQFF. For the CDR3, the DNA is TGTGCCAGCTTCATGGCGGGACAGGGGGCTCATGAGCAGTTCTTC. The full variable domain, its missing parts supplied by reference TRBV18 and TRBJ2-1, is NAGVMQNPRHLVRRRGQEARLRCSPMKGHSHVYWYRQLPEEGLKFMVYLQKENIIDESGMPKERFSAEFPKEGPSILRIQQVVRGDSAAYFCASFMAGQGAHEQFFGPGTRLTVL.

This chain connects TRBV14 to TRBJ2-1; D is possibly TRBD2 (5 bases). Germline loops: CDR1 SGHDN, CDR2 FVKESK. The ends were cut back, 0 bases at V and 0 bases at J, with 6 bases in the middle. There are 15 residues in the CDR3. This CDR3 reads CASSQEGSSYNEQFF. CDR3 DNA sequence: TGTGCCAGCAGCCAAGAGGGGAGCTCCTACAATGAGCAGTTCTTC.

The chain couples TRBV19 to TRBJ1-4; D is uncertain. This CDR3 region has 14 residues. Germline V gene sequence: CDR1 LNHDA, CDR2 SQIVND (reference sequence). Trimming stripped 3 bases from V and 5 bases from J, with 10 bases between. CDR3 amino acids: CASSINAGNEKLFF. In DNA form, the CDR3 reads TGTGCCAGTAGTATTAACGCGGGGAATGAAAAACTGTTTTTT. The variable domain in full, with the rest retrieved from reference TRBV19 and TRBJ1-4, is DGGITQSPKYLFRKEGQNVTLSCEQNLNHDAMYWYRQDPGQGLRLIYYSQIVNDFQKGDIAEGYSVSREKKESFPLTVTSAQKNPTAFYLCASSINAGNEKLFFGSGTQLSVL.

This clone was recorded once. In DNA form, the CDR3 reads TGTGCCAGCTCTGACGGGTCTGTCGGCAAAAACATTCAGTACTTC. Protein product: CASSDGSVGKNIQYF. The rearrangement uses TRBV18 and TRBJ2-4; no firm D call. V was shortened by 6 bases and J by 3 bases, with 15 bases between the two germline ends. The CDR3 has 15 residues. Germline V gene lookup returns CDR1 KGHSH and CDR2 LQKENI. The variable domain in full, completed from reference TRBV18 and TRBJ2-4, reads NAGVMQNPRHLVRRRGQEARLRCSPMKGHSHVYWYRQLPEEGLKFMVYLQKENIIDESGMPKERFSAEFPKEGPSILRIQQVVRGDSAAYFCASSDGSVGKNIQYFGAGTRLSVL.

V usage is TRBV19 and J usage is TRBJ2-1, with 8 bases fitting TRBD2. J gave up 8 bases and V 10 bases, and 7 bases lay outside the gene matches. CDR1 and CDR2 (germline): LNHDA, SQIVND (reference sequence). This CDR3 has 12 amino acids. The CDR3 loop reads CATGGGIYEQFF. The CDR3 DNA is TGTGCCACGGGAGGGGGGATCTATGAGCAGTTCTTC.

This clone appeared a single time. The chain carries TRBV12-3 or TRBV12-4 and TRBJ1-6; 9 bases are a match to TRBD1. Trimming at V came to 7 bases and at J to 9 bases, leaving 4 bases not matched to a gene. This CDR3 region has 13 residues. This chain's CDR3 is CASKQGAGSPLHF. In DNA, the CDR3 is TGTGCCAGCAAACAGGGGGCTGGTTCACCCCTCCACTTT.

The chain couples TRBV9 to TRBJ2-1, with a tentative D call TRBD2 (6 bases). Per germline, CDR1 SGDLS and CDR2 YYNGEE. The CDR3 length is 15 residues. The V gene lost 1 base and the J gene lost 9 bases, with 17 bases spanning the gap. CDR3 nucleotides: TGTGCCAGCAGCGTATCCGCGGGATTAATTGGTGAGCAGTTCTTC. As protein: CASSVSAGLIGEQFF.

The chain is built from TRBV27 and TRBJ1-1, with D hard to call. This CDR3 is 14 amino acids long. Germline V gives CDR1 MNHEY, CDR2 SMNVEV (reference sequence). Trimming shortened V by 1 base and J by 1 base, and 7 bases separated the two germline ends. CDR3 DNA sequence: TGTGCCAGCAGTTTATTGCGGGGGAACACTGAAGCTTTCTTT. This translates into CASSLLRGNTEAFF.

The CDR3 is CASSVNRVYSNQPQHF. The CDR3 DNA follows: TGTGCCAGCAGCGTAAACAGAGTTTATAGCAATCAGCCCCAGCATTTT. V gene TRBV9 combines with J gene TRBJ1-5; D call uncertain. The V gene's germline CDR1 is SGDLS and CDR2 YYNGEE. The CDR3 loop spans 16 amino acids. The V end was cut by 1 base, the J end by 0 bases, with 11 bases between.

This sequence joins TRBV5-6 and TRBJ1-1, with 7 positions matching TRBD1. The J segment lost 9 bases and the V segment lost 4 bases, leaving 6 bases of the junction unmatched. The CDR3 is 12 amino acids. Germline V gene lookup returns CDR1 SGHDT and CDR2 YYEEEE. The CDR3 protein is CASSPEQGKAFF. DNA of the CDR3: TGTGCCAGCAGCCCTGAACAGGGGAAAGCTTTCTTT.

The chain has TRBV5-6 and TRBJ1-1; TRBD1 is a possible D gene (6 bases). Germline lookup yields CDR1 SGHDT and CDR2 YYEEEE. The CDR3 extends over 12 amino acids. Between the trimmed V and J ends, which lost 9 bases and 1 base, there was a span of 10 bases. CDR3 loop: CATGTPNTEAFF. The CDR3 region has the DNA TGTGCCACCGGGACACCGAACACTGAAGCTTTCTTT.